This TCR beta chain was found in a study of follicular helper T cells after annual influenza vaccination. The study, taken as a whole, reports: ICOS-CD38- cTfh most often held earlier Day 7 ICOS+CD38+ clones. Plasmablast frequency change correlated with clonality change in ICOS+CD38+ cTfh. Successive annual vaccinations recalled a recurrent oligoclonal ICOS+CD38+ cTfh response with influenza-specific clonotypes.

Time point of the sample: 2014-2015 season, pre-vaccination. Per time point, roughly 40-100 mL of blood was sampled. Trimming cost V 1 base and J 3 bases, with 8 bases left between them. Germline V gives CDR1 SGHRS, CDR2 YFSETQ. The CDR3 is 13 amino acids. On this clone: The antigen is unknown.

Method: immunoSEQ multiplex PCR; TCRdb's copy keeps in-frame clones and lacks some. The sample yields more than 1,000 clones, roughly 79% seen once. The chain carries TRBV5-1 and TRBJ2-7, with D possibly TRBD1 on 6 matching bases. The sequencing here drew on CXCR5+ CD38+ circulating T follicular helper cells from blood, taken on the day of influenza vaccination. Indicated subset: circulating Tfh, non-naive CD4+CXCR5+PD-1+ (ICOS+CD38+ or ICOS-CD38-). The receptor comes from an adult who received the influenza vaccine. CDR3 loop: CASSLWTDYEQYF. The DNA for the CDR3 is TGCGCCAGCAGCTTGTGGACAGACTACGAGCAGTACTTC.